The present T cell receptor beta chain was sequenced within a study of cytotoxic CD8 clonotypes in ibrutinib-treated CLL. Assay: immunoSEQ multiplex PCR; the TCRdb copy retains only in-frame clones and omits some. This sample yields tens of thousands of clones, of which about 70% are seen a single time; about 7% belongs to the top ten. Study-level findings and limits: Private clonotypes, not public ones, expanded at ibrutinib response.

With respect to this clone: Its target is not known.

V dropped 2 bases and J dropped 7 bases, with 17 bases sitting between them. This CDR3 has 16 amino acids. The germline V gene encodes CDR1 MNHEY and CDR2 SMNVEV (reference sequence). The chain combines TRBV27 with TRBJ1-4, with a tentative D call TRBD1 (6 bases). The source was PBMCs, collected at disease progression, from a patient treated with ibrutinib. The clonotype comes from a human donor with chronic lymphocytic leukemia. The CDR3 loop reads CASSLGTRGAGEKLFF. In DNA form, the CDR3 reads TGTGCCAGCAGTTTAGGGACTCGGGGGGCGGGTGAAAAACTGTTTTTT. Drawing the rest from reference TRBV27 and TRBJ1-4, the complete variable domain is EAQVTQNPRYLITVTGKKLTVTCSQNMNHEYMSWYRQDPGLGLRQIYYSMNVEVTDKGDVPEGYKVSRKEKRNFPLILESPSPNQTSLYFCASSLGTRGAGEKLFFGSGTQLSVL.